These 12 T cell receptor beta chains were all obtained from the same sample, sequenced in a study of cytomegalovirus exposure and HLA in healthy donors. Primers for the PCR totalled 60 Vbeta and 13 Jbeta. Some clones are missing from TCRdb's copy, which holds only in-frame ones; the method was immunoSEQ multiplex PCR. Here the sample spans tens of thousands of clones, approximately 90% being singletons. The sample consisted of PBMCs. The receptors stem from a woman aged 40 to 49 in good health and CMV-seropositive.

The chain couples TRBV28 to TRBJ2-4; 7 nucleotides line up with TRBD1. The CDR3 loop spans 13 amino acids. The ends lost 5 bases at V and 6 bases at J; junction bases unmatched: 4. Germline CDR1 reads MDHEN; CDR2 reads SYDVKM. DNA of the CDR3: TGTGCCAGCAGTCACGGGGACAGAAACATTCAGTACTTC. Amino acid sequence: CASSHGDRNIQYF.

The chain combines TRBV27 with TRBJ2-1, with 7 bases aligning to TRBD2. V shed 7 bases and J 7 bases; nucleotides not matched to a gene: 10. This CDR3 spans 14 amino acids. Germline CDR1 is MNHEY and CDR2 is SMNVEV (reference sequence). The CDR3 nucleotides read TGTGCCAGCACCCGAGGGTACGGGGGGAATGAGCAGTTCTTC. This gives the protein CASTRGYGGNEQFF.

The V and J genes are TRBV7-2 and TRBJ2-1; no clear D. CDR3 length equals 17 residues. Germline V gives CDR1 SGHTA, CDR2 FQGNSA. Trimming removed 2 bases from V and 3 bases from J, with 17 bases in between. The CDR3 loop is CASSLQVSVSIYNEQFF. The CDR3 DNA sequence: TGTGCCAGCAGCTTACAGGTGTCCGTGTCGATCTACAATGAGCAGTTCTTC.

The gene calls are TRBV5-1 and TRBJ2-1; TRBD2 aligns across 7 bases. V was clipped by 6 bases and J by 4 bases; unmatched bases: 13. The germline V gene has CDR1 SGHRS and CDR2 YFSETQ. The CDR3 totals 16 residues. The CDR3 protein is CASTDYGSGNYNEQFF. The CDR3 DNA sequence: TGCGCCAGCACCGACTACGGGAGCGGGAATTACAATGAGCAGTTCTTC.

This sequence joins TRBV2 and TRBJ2-7; 10 bases are shared with TRBD1. Germline V gene data show CDR1 as SNHLY and CDR2 as FYNNEI. The J segment lost 0 bases and the V segment lost 5 bases, leaving 4 bases of the junction unmatched. This CDR3 has 15 residues. The chain's CDR3 is CASSRQGANSYEQYF. CDR3 nucleotides: TGTGCCAGCAGTAGACAGGGGGCAAACTCCTACGAGCAGTACTTC.

This sequence joins TRBV29-1 and TRBJ2-3; possibly TRBD2 for D (5 bases). Trimming cost V 2 bases and J 4 bases, with 10 bases left between them. This CDR3 spans 13 amino acids. Germline lookup yields CDR1 SQVTM and CDR2 ANQGSEA. The CDR3 DNA sequence: TGCAGCGTTGAAAGAGGGTCCGCAGATACGCAGTATTTT. Protein product: CSVERGSADTQYF.

V usage is TRBV4-1 and J usage is TRBJ1-6; D remains unclear. The germline gives CDR1 MGHRA, CDR2 YSYEKL. This CDR3 is 16 amino acids long. Trimming left V 1 base short and J 3 bases short, with 10 bases between. Here the CDR3 DNA reads TGCGCCAGCAGCCAAGGGCGGCGAAGCTATAATTCACCCCTCCACTTT. This translates into CASSQGRRSYNSPLHF.

This clone has just one count. The genes are TRBV27 and TRBJ2-7, with D perhaps matching TRBD1 (6 bases). The CDR3 contains 11 residues. V was clipped by 10 bases and J by 4 bases, with 11 bases between them. CDR1 is MNHEY, CDR2 SMNVEV, per germline (reference sequence). For the CDR3, the DNA is TGTGCCACTCAGGGGAGATACGAGCAGTACTTC. It encodes CATQGRYEQYF.

The chain recombines TRBV19 with TRBJ1-5; D is perhaps TRBD1 (6 bases). The CDR3 totals 16 residues. CDR1 LNHDA and CDR2 SQIVND come from the germline V gene (reference sequence). Deletions cut 4 bases from V and 2 bases from J, with 15 bases between. DNA of the CDR3: TGTGCCAGTAGTACCCTTCAGGGGAGAGGCAATCAGCCCCAGCATTTT. It specifies CASSTLQGRGNQPQHF.

This rearrangement joins TRBV11-2 to TRBJ1-2; possible D gene TRBD1, 6 bases. The CDR3 has 14 residues. Germline CDR1 is SGHAT and CDR2 is FQNNGV. V was pared by 5 bases and J by 8 bases, with 18 bases between. The CDR3 reads CASSPVAGGGGYTF. CDR3 in DNA: TGTGCCAGCAGCCCAGTGGCGGGGGGCGGCGGCTACACCTTC.

The chain uses TRBV5-4 and TRBJ1-1, with 10 bases fitting TRBD1. This CDR3 is 19 amino acids long. The germline gives CDR1 SGHNT, CDR2 YYREEE (reference sequence). The CDR3 DNA follows: TGTGCTCAAAGCCCCGGGGACAGGGGAGGGGAACTCGGAAGTACTGAAGCTTTCTTT. Its translation: CAQSPGDRGGELGSTEAFF.

The chain has TRBV28 and TRBJ1-6; D unclear. The CDR3 is made up of 16 amino acids. Germline CDR1 MDHEN, CDR2 SYDVKM. Trimming stripped 4 bases from V and 0 bases from J, with 10 bases between. The CDR3 coding sequence is TGTGCCAGCAGTTCCGTCCTCAGCTCCTATAATTCACCCCTCCACTTT. Amino acid sequence: CASSSVLSSYNSPLHF.